These 9 T cell receptor beta chains share one sample of origin, sequenced in a study of cytomegalovirus exposure and HLA in healthy donors. 13 Jbeta primers and 60 Vbeta primers were used for the PCR. TCRdb keeps only in-frame clones here, not all; method: immunoSEQ multiplex PCR. The sample has around 110,000 clones; approximately 73% are singletons. Sequenced: PBMCs. Receptors originate from a man aged 25-45 years in good health and CMV-seronegative.

This clone came up once. The chain is built from TRBV10-3 and TRBJ2-5; D may be TRBD1 (5 bases). Germline V CDR1 and CDR2: ENHRY, SYGVKD. V was cut by 3 bases and J by 2 bases, with 7 bases left in between. The CDR3 consists of 13 residues. CDR3 DNA: TGTGCCATCAGTGACAGGGTTCAAGAGACCCAGTACTTC. It is translated as CAISDRVQETQYF.

The chain has TRBV5-1 and TRBJ1-1; no firm D call. Per the germline V gene, CDR1 is SGHRS and CDR2 is YFSETQ. The V gene lost 5 bases and the J gene lost 1 base, with 18 bases spanning the gap. The length of the CDR3 is 16 residues. The CDR3 sequence: CASRFNVLGGNTEAFF. As DNA, the CDR3 is TGCGCCAGCAGGTTTAATGTCCTGGGAGGGAACACTGAAGCTTTCTTT.

The chain combines TRBV12-5 with TRBJ2-3; 8 bases are a match to TRBD2. Germline trimming cut 11 bases from V and 4 bases from J; bases unmatched to any gene: 11. This CDR3 region has 14 residues. Looked up from germline, CDR1 is LGHNT and CDR2 is FRNRAP. The CDR3 region has the DNA TGTGCTTCTCTACGGGGGGGAGTAGCAGATACGCAGTATTTT. Translating it yields CASLRGGVADTQYF.

V gene TRBV9 combines with J gene TRBJ1-2; 11 nucleotides match TRBD1. CDR3 length: 16 residues. V was clipped by 0 bases and J by 2 bases; unmatched bases: 3. CDR1 and CDR2 from the germline V gene are SGDLS and YYNGEE. As DNA, the CDR3 is TGTGCCAGCAGCGTAGCTCGGACAGGGGGCAACTATGGCTACACCTTC. Translating gives CASSVARTGGNYGYTF.

DNA for the CDR3: TGTGCCAGCAGCCCCCCGGGCACAGGGCGCAATGAGCAGTTCTTC. Its protein is CASSPPGTGRNEQFF. The V and J genes are TRBV11-2 and TRBJ2-1, with D tentatively TRBD1 (6 bases). This CDR3 has 15 residues. The germline V gene has CDR1 SGHAT and CDR2 FQNNGV. The V end lost 5 bases, the J end lost 6 bases, and 17 bases lay between the germline ends.

The gene calls are TRBV4-1 and TRBJ1-4; 11 bases line up with TRBD1. Looked up from germline, CDR1 is MGHRA and CDR2 is YSYEKL. This CDR3 comprises 17 residues. V was clipped by 4 bases and J by 8 bases; unmatched bases: 12. CDR3 bases: TGCGCCAGCAGCCGAGAGGGGAGGGGACAGGGGGTCGAAAAACTGTTTTTT. Its translation: CASSREGRGQGVEKLFF.

The chain is built from TRBV28 and TRBJ2-5; a weak D match, TRBD2 (7 bases). The V end lost 6 bases, the J end lost 5 bases, and 10 bases lay between the germline ends. Germline values: CDR1 MDHEN, CDR2 SYDVKM. This CDR3 spans 12 amino acids. The DNA of the CDR3 is TGTGCCAGCAGGAGGGGGGGGGAGACCCAGTACTTC. Encoded protein: CASRRGGETQYF.

The chain has TRBV7-8 and TRBJ2-1; 8 bases match TRBD2. The trim removed 4 bases at V and 6 bases at J, leaving 11 bases unmatched. Germline-derived CDR1 and CDR2 are SGHVS and FQNEAQ. The CDR3 consists of 16 residues. The CDR3, as DNA: TGTGCCAGCAGCTCGGGGACTAGTTCTCTAGCCAATGAGCAGTTCTTC. Translated: CASSSGTSSLANEQFF.

This clone came up once. This chain joins TRBV29-1 and TRBJ2-3; D is perhaps TRBD2 (6 bases). V lost 5 bases and J 2 bases, leaving 14 bases between the germline ends. The CDR3 consists of 14 residues. CDR1 and CDR2 (germline): SQVTM, ANQGSEA. In DNA form, the CDR3 reads TGCAGCGTTAACGGGGCGGGACCCACAGATACGCAGTATTTT. It codes for CSVNGAGPTDTQYF.